This TCR beta chain was identified during a study of control samples from healthy donors and cancer patients. The V segment lost 5 bases and the J segment 7 bases; nucleotides outside the gene matches: 4. Germline loops: CDR1 MNHNY, CDR2 SVGAGI (reference sequence). The CDR3 contains 14 residues. The assay was immunoSEQ multiplex PCR, and TCRdb's table has in-frame clones only and misses some. The sample has 85,000 to 100,000 clones, over 85% seen once; the top ten hold about 7.3%. The J gene is TRBJ1-6, the V gene TRBV6-6; 8 bases are a match to TRBD1. The material sequenced was blood. The sequence was obtained from a young man in good health. The CDR3 region has the DNA TGTGCCAGCAGTCAGACAGGGGAAAATTCACCCCTCCACTTT. This translates into CASSQTGENSPLHF.